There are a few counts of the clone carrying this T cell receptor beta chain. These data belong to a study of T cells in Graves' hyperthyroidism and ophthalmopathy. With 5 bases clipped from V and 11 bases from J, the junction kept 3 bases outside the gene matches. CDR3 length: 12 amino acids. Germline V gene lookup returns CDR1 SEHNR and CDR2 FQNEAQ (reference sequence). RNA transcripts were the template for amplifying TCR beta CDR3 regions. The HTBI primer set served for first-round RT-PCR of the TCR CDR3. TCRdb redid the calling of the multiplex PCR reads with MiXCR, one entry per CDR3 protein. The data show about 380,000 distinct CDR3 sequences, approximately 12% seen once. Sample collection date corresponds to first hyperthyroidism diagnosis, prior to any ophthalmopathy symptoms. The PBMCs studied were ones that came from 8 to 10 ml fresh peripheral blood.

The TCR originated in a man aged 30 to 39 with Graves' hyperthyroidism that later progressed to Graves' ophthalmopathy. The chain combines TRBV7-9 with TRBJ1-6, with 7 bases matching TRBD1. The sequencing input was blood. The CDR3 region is CASSRDSTPLHF. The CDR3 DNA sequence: TGTGCCAGCAGCAGGGACAGTACACCCCTCCACTTT.